A selection of T cell receptor beta chains follows, all from one sample in a study of shared clonotypes between healthy human individuals. Sequenced by immunoSEQ multiplex PCR; TCRdb stores in-frame clones only, minus some. The repertoire holds roughly 110,000 clones, with more than 65% as singletons. Material: memory CD8+ T cells sorted from blood. The receptor source for this set is a young woman in good health. Both conserved end residues are part of each CDR3. A D gene is named only where the DNA matches it firmly. Where a row states a size, it is once, few, many or the class of an expanded clone; other rows omit it.

J gene,D gene,V gene,CDR3 length,clone size,CDR3 DNA,CDR3 protein
TRBJ1-4,TRBD1,TRBV28,15,NA,TGTGCCAGCAGTAGCGCCGGGACAGGGGATGAAAAACTGTTTTTT,CASSSAGTGDEKLFF
TRBJ2-1,NA,TRBV5-1,13,few,TGCGCCAGCAGCGGGGACTGGGACAATGAGCAGTTCTTC,CASSGDWDNEQFF
TRBJ1-1,NA,TRBV6-5,13,once,TGTGCCAGCTCGGGCAGGGAGAACACTGAAGCTTTCTTT,CASSGRENTEAFF
TRBJ1-1,TRBD1,TRBV5-1,19,many,TGCGCCAGCAGCTTGGCCCCCCTGGGACAGGGGGCTCCGAACACTGAAGCTTTCTTT,CASSLAPLGQGAPNTEAFF
TRBJ2-7,NA,TRBV9,15,NA,TGTGCCAGCAGCGTAGAAGGCGGGTACTCCTACGAGCAGTACTTC,CASSVEGGYSYEQYF
TRBJ2-1,TRBD2,TRBV7-8,16,NA,TGTGCCAGCAGCTTAGGGGGTAGCGGGACGTACAATGAGCAGTTCTTC,CASSLGGSGTYNEQFF
TRBJ2-1,NA,TRBV6-1,15,medium-sized,TGTGCCAGCACAAGTAGTCTTTTCGGTATCAATGAGCAGTTCTTC,CASTSSLFGINEQFF
TRBJ2-6,NA,TRBV6-6,16,NA,TGTGCCAGCATCCGGTTCTCCAACTCTGGGGCCAACGTCCTGACTTTC,CASIRFSNSGANVLTF
TRBJ1-2,NA,TRBV28,14,NA,TGTGCCAGCAGTTTAATTGGGTTTCGCGTTCCCTACACCTTC,CASSLIGFRVPYTF
TRBJ2-7,TRBD2,TRBV6-1,13,NA,TGTGCCAGCAGACTAGCGAGGCCTAACGAGCAGTACTTC,CASRLARPNEQYF
TRBJ1-5,TRBD1,TRBV6-1,15,few,TGTGCCAGCAGTTCGGACAGGGAGCCTTATCAGCCCCAGCATTTT,CASSSDREPYQPQHF
TRBJ2-7,TRBD1,TRBV6-1,15,few,TGTGCCAGCAAGCTGAGGACAGGGGGCCTATACGAGCAGTACTTC,CASKLRTGGLYEQYF
TRBJ2-1,NA,TRBV29-1,15,NA,TGCAGCGTTGAAGGCGGGATGATCTCCTACAATGAGCAGTTCTTC,CSVEGGMISYNEQFF
TRBJ1-6,NA,TRBV27,10,NA,TGTGCCAGCGGCTATTCACCCCTCCACTTT,CASGYSPLHF
TRBJ2-7,TRBD1,TRBV6-4,13,NA,TGTGCCAGTAAGGGGGCCTCGGGTGCCGAGCAGTACTTC,CASKGASGAEQYF
TRBJ2-7,TRBD1,TRBV27,15,NA,TGTGCCAGCAGTTTATCCCACAGGGGGGACTACGAGCAGTACTTC,CASSLSHRGDYEQYF
TRBJ2-5,NA,TRBV28,15,NA,TGTGCCAGCACCCCCTTGAGGGGGGGCGGGGAGACCCAGTACTTC,CASTPLRGGGETQYF
TRBJ2-7,TRBD1,TRBV5-6,14,NA,TGTGCCAGCAGCTTGGGACAGGGAAAATACGAGCAGTACTTC,CASSLGQGKYEQYF
TRBJ2-7,NA,TRBV28,13,NA,TGTGCCAGCAGGGATAGCGGAACCTACGAGCAGTACTTC,CASRDSGTYEQYF
TRBJ2-1,TRBD2,TRBV19,14,NA,TGTGCCAGTACCCTACTAGCGGGAGTCCATGAGCAGTTCTTC,CASTLLAGVHEQFF
TRBJ2-3,TRBD2,TRBV5-1,15,NA,TGCGCCAGCAGCTTATTAGCGGGAGCAAGAGATACGCAGTATTTT,CASSLLAGARDTQYF
TRBJ2-7,TRBD1,TRBV6-1,14,NA,TGTGCCAGCAGACCTCGGACAGGAGCCTACGAGCAGTACTTC,CASRPRTGAYEQYF
TRBJ2-7,NA,TRBV18,14,NA,TGTGCCAGCTCACCTTTGCCCCACCACTACGAGCAGTACTTC,CASSPLPHHYEQYF
TRBJ1-1,NA,TRBV5-1,17,NA,TGCGCCAGCAGCTTGGGGGGGTTGGACAGTCAGAACACTGAAGCTTTCTTT,CASSLGGLDSQNTEAFF
TRBJ2-6,NA,TRBV6-5,15,NA,TGTGCCAGCAGTTACTCGACGGATGGGGCCAACGTCCTGACCTTC,CASSYSTDGANVLTF
TRBJ2-2,NA,TRBV6-6,16,NA,TGTGCCAGCAGTTACTCGAAGGGAGGCCCCACCGGGGAGCTGTTTTTT,CASSYSKGGPTGELFF
TRBJ2-7,TRBD2,TRBV19,14,NA,TGTGCCAGTAGCCCGACTAGCGGGCCTTACGAGCAGTACTTC,CASSPTSGPYEQYF
TRBJ1-3,NA,TRBV30,14,NA,TGTGCCTGGGATGTAGGTATCTCTGGAAACACCATATATTTT,CAWDVGISGNTIYF
TRBJ1-1,TRBD1,TRBV27,16,NA,TGTGCCAGCAGTCCCCGGACAGGGGGGGTGAACACTGAAGCTTTCTTT,CASSPRTGGVNTEAFF
TRBJ2-7,TRBD2,TRBV4-1,14,NA,TGCGCCAGCAGCCAGGCCGGGACTACCTACGAGCAGTACTTC,CASSQAGTTYEQYF
TRBJ2-2,TRBD2,TRBV2,16,NA,TGTGCCATTCATCCTCCAGCGGGAGTAGGCACCGGGGAGCTGTTTTTT,CAIHPPAGVGTGELFF
TRBJ1-1,NA,TRBV27,13,many,TGTGCCAGCAGTTTATACAGGAACACTGAAGCTTTCTTT,CASSLYRNTEAFF
TRBJ2-7,NA,TRBV29-1,12,NA,TGCAGCGTTTCCTCAACAGGATACGAGCAGTACTTC,CSVSSTGYEQYF
TRBJ2-1,TRBD2,TRBV4-2,15,few,TGTGCCAGCAGCCAAGAAATAGCGGGATACAATGAGCAGTTCTTC,CASSQEIAGYNEQFF
TRBJ1-4,NA,TRBV6-1,17,NA,TGTGCCAGCAGTGAGTTACGGACGGGAAGGCCTAATGAAAAACTGTTTTTT,CASSELRTGRPNEKLFF
TRBJ2-1,TRBD1,TRBV7-9,13,many,TGTGCCAGCAGCGCCGGGACAGACAATGAGCAGTTCTTC,CASSAGTDNEQFF
TRBJ2-7,TRBD2,TRBV5-1,15,once,TGCGCCAGCAGCTTGAGGACGGGAGGGAGTAACGAGCAGTACTTC,CASSLRTGGSNEQYF
TRBJ2-7,NA,TRBV28,13,NA,TGTGCCACCTTAAACCCCAGGGGCTACGAGCAGTACTTC,CATLNPRGYEQYF
TRBJ2-5,NA,TRBV25-1,13,NA,TGTGCCAGCAGGGCCAGGGGGGAAGAGACCCAGTACTTC,CASRARGEETQYF
TRBJ2-7,NA,TRBV18,13,NA,TGTGCCAGCTCACCCCCTCTGTTCTACGAGCAGTACTTC,CASSPPLFYEQYF
TRBJ1-5,NA,TRBV21-1,18,NA,TGTGCCAGCAACCTCAACCCCGGTGAGGGGATTAGCAATCAGCCCCAGCATTTT,CASNLNPGEGISNQPQHF
TRBJ2-1,TRBD2,TRBV9,14,NA,TGTGCCAGCAGCGTAGGCGGGAGGGACAATGAGCAGTTCTTC,CASSVGGRDNEQFF
TRBJ2-7,TRBD1,TRBV14,15,NA,TGTGCCAGCAGCTACCGGACAGGGTCGGCCTACGAGCAGTACTTC,CASSYRTGSAYEQYF
TRBJ1-1,NA,TRBV5-1,14,NA,TGCGCCAGCAGCTTGATGATGGGCGACACTGAAGCTTTCTTT,CASSLMMGDTEAFF
TRBJ2-1,NA,TRBV6-4,14,many,TGTGCCAGCAGTGACTCTCCAGGGGCGAATGAGCAGTTCTTC,CASSDSPGANEQFF
TRBJ2-1,TRBD1,TRBV6-1,16,NA,TGTGCCAGCAGTGAAGTCACGGGACAGGGCAACAATGAGCAGTTCTTC,CASSEVTGQGNNEQFF
TRBJ1-4,NA,TRBV10-2,14,many,TGCGCCAGCTCTAAGGGGGAGGAGGCTGAAAAACTGTTTTTT,CASSKGEEAEKLFF
TRBJ2-7,TRBD1,TRBV25-1,13,NA,TGTGCCAGCAGCGGGACAGGGGTCGACGAGCAGTACTTC,CASSGTGVDEQYF
TRBJ1-2,TRBD1,TRBV5-4,13,NA,TGTGCCAGCGGACAGGGGAATAACTATGGCTACACCTTC,CASGQGNNYGYTF
TRBJ1-4,NA,TRBV27,14,once,TGTGCCAGCAGTTCCTGGCGCCCAAATGAAAAACTGTTTTTT,CASSSWRPNEKLFF
TRBJ1-3,NA,TRBV21-1,16,NA,TGTGCCAGCAGTCAACAACTACAACACGCACGAAACACCATATATTTT,CASSQQLQHARNTIYF
TRBJ2-7,NA,TRBV27,16,NA,TGTGCCAGCAGTTTATCGACTCGGCCCCCCTCCTACGAGCAGTACTTC,CASSLSTRPPSYEQYF
TRBJ1-5,NA,TRBV19,14,NA,TGTGCCAGTAGTACCAACGACAGGTTGGAGCCCCAGCATTTT,CASSTNDRLEPQHF
TRBJ2-7,TRBD2,TRBV25-1,16,few,TGTGCCAGCAGTGACCAACTAGCGGGAGGTATCTACGAGCAGTACTTC,CASSDQLAGGIYEQYF
TRBJ2-1,TRBD1,TRBV4-2,16,NA,TGTGCCAGCAGCTTTTATCCGGGACAGCCTGACAATGAGCAGTTCTTC,CASSFYPGQPDNEQFF
TRBJ2-2,TRBD1,TRBV6-6,14,NA,TGTGCCAGTAGTCAGGACAGGTTAACCGGGGAGCTGTTTTTT,CASSQDRLTGELFF
TRBJ1-1,NA,TRBV6-4,13,few,TGTGCCAGCAGTGAGGGGGCCAGCACTGAAGCTTTCTTT,CASSEGASTEAFF